Shown below are 19 T cell receptor beta chains from a single sample sequenced in a study of T-cell reconstitution after alpha-beta-depleted transplantation in children. As it was prepared, the TCRbeta library received unique molecular identifiers. TCRdb re-derived calls from the PCR reads in MiXCR, one entry per CDR3 protein. Of more than 500,000 distinct CDR3 sequences listed, 9.5% to 12% are singletons. This specimen was PBMCs, mostly from graft donor cells, taken 180 days after TCRalphabeta/CD19-depleted stem cell transplant. The source of these receptors is a female patient aged 2 to 10 who had a stem cell transplant for aplastic anemia, so the T cells may come from the graft donor.

This clonotype was observed a few times. This chain connects TRBV29-1 to TRBJ2-1; possibly TRBD1 for D (7 bases). This CDR3 comprises 18 residues. The germline V gene encodes CDR1 SQVTM and CDR2 ANQGSEA. Trimming left V 4 bases short and J 2 bases short, with 24 bases between. This CDR3 reads CSVVPRIAQGGAYNEQFF. The DNA for the CDR3 is TGCAGCGTTGTTCCCCGGATAGCCCAGGGGGGCGCCTACAATGAGCAGTTCTTC.

Only a few counts were recorded for this clonotype. The V and J genes are TRBV20-1 and TRBJ2-1; 8 bases agree with TRBD1. The ends lost 5 bases at V and 3 bases at J; junction bases unmatched: 3. This CDR3 is 13 amino acids long. CDR1 and CDR2 from the germline V gene are DFQATT and SNEGSKA (reference sequence). The CDR3 loop reads CSAFGQGYNEQFF. In DNA form, the CDR3 reads TGCAGTGCTTTTGGACAGGGCTACAATGAGCAGTTCTTC.

The genes are TRBV7-9 and TRBJ1-3; 10 positions match TRBD1. Germline-derived CDR1 and CDR2 are SEHNR and FQNEAQ (reference sequence). Unmatched junction bases numbered 6, after V lost 5 bases and J lost 8 bases. This CDR3 is built from 14 residues. The CDR3, as DNA: TGTGCCAGCAGCCTGACGGGACAGGGGCACACCATATATTTT. Its translation: CASSLTGQGHTIYF.

A few counts support this clonotype. V is TRBV28 and J is TRBJ2-7; D is ambiguous. V lost 3 bases and J lost 6, with 9 bases in between. Germline assignment: CDR1 MDHEN and CDR2 SYDVKM. The CDR3 length is 12 residues. CDR3 sequence reads: CASSLYTAEQYF. The CDR3 DNA follows: TGTGCCAGCAGTTTGTACACCGCCGAGCAGTACTTC. Combining the CDR3 with reference TRBV28 and TRBJ2-7 gives the whole variable domain DVKVTQSSRYLVKRTGEKVFLECVQDMDHENMFWYRQDPGLGLRLIYFSYDVKMKEKGDIPEGYSVSREKKERFSLILESASTNQTSMYLCASSLYTAEQYFGPGTRLTVT.

In its sample, this clonotype was seen a few times. The chain joins TRBV6-5 to TRBJ1-2; the match to TRBD1 covers 10 bases. V lost 6 bases and J lost 1; bases outside the gene matches: 11. Germline values: CDR1 MNHEY, CDR2 SVGAGI. The length of the CDR3 is 17 residues. The CDR3 coding sequence is TGTGCCAGCAGGCAGACAGGGGGCACGGCCAATAACTATGGCTACACCTTC. This translates into CASRQTGGTANNYGYTF.

V gene TRBV5-5 combines with J gene TRBJ2-7, with 9 bases identical to TRBD2. V was pared by 2 bases and J by 4 bases, with 10 bases of the junction left unmatched. This CDR3 region has 16 residues. Germline lookup yields CDR1 SGHKS and CDR2 YYEKEE (reference sequence). The CDR3 region has the DNA TGTGCCAGCAGCTTATTTGACCTAGCGGGGACTTACGAGCAGTACGTC. It codes for CASSLFDLAGTYEQYV.

This clonotype has a handful of counts. This chain uses TRBV21-1 with TRBJ2-7. TRBV21-1 is described as a pseudogene. This CDR3 contains 10 residues. Here the CDR3 DNA reads TGTGCCAGCAGGATCTACGAGCAGTACGTC. Translated, it gives CASRIYEQYV.

The V and J genes are TRBV7-9 and TRBJ2-7, with unresolved D. Germline values: CDR1 SEHNR, CDR2 FQNEAQ (reference sequence). The germline V and J ends were trimmed by 5 bases and 6 bases, with 8 bases remaining between them. The length of the CDR3 is 11 residues. CDR3 sequence: CASSLNSEQYF. The CDR3 DNA is TGTGCCAGCAGCCTAAACAGCGAGCAGTACTTC.

This clonotype was seen just once. The CDR3 sequence: CASRRGSAKNIQYF. CDR3 sequence (DNA): TGTGCCAGCAGGCGGGGGTCTGCCAAAAACATTCAGTACTTC. The genes are TRBV28 and TRBJ2-4, with 7 bases fitting TRBD2. Trimming took 6 bases from V and 1 from J; bases not matched to a gene: 3. The CDR3 sequence is 14 residues long. Germline values: CDR1 MDHEN, CDR2 SYDVKM. Together with reference TRBV28 and TRBJ2-4, the CDR3 gives the full variable domain: DVKVTQSSRYLVKRTGEKVFLECVQDMDHENMFWYRQDPGLGLRLIYFSYDVKMKEKGDIPEGYSVSREKKERFSLILESASTNQTSMYLCASRRGSAKNIQYFGAGTRLSVL.

A few counts support this clonotype. The V and J genes are TRBV5-1 and TRBJ2-1; D gene unclear. The CDR3 has 17 amino acids. V was pared by 0 bases and J by 3 bases, with 16 bases between. Germline V gene lookup returns CDR1 SGHRS and CDR2 YFSETQ. CDR3 sequence (DNA): TGCGCCAGCAGCTTGGCCAAGACGGATCTTGACTACAATGAGCAGTTCTTC. Translation: CASSLAKTDLDYNEQFF.

This clonotype was seen more than once but under ten times. CDR3 sequence: CAISVDNSYEQYF. CDR3 DNA: TGTGCCATCAGTGTCGACAACTCCTACGAGCAGTACTTC. The chain employs TRBV10-3 and TRBJ2-7; D gene uncertain. This CDR3 region has 13 residues. The V gene's germline CDR1 is ENHRY and CDR2 SYGVKD. Trimming stripped 4 bases from V and 0 bases from J, with 7 bases between.

The chain recombines TRBV6-2 or TRBV6-3 with TRBJ1-1; D uncertain. CDR3 size: 12 residues. CDR1 is MNHEY and CDR2 is SVGEGT in the germline V gene. Trimming shortened V by 7 bases and J by 5 bases, and 11 bases separated the two germline ends. The CDR3 nucleotides are TGTGCCAGCACCCACCTTGGAACTGAAGCTTTCTTT. Translated, it gives CASTHLGTEAFF.

The sample holds a few counts of this clonotype. The chain uses TRBV6-2 or TRBV6-3 and TRBJ2-7; perhaps TRBD2 as D (6 bases). From germline, CDR1 is MNHEY and CDR2 SVGEGT. There are 13 residues in the CDR3. V lost 2 bases to trimming and J lost 6 bases, with 11 bases between them. CDR3 sequence: CASSYRPGGEQYV. CDR3 nucleotides: TGTGCCAGCAGTTACCGCCCCGGGGGCGAGCAGTACGTC.

This clonotype turned up a few times. The genes are TRBV25-1 and TRBJ2-5; D perhaps matches TRBD1 (5 bases). The CDR3 contains 16 residues. Germline loops: CDR1 MGHDK, CDR2 SYGVNS. Trimming removed 1 base at V and 2 bases at J, with 14 bases between. The CDR3 DNA is TGTGCCAGCAGTGAATCTCCAGGGCGCCCGCAAGAGACCCAGTACTTC. This codes for CASSESPGRPQETQYF.

At least ten counts were recorded for this clonotype. The genes are TRBV6-2 or TRBV6-3 and TRBJ1-1, with TRBD1 identical over 7 bases. CDR1 is MNHEY and CDR2 is SVGEGT in the germline V gene. J was trimmed by 0 bases and V by 6 bases; bases with no gene match: 7. The CDR3 has 15 residues. The CDR3 is CASRVTGALNTEAFF. In nucleotides, the CDR3 is TGTGCCAGCAGGGTTACAGGGGCCCTGAACACTGAAGCTTTCTTT.

The table lists this clonotype with many counts. The rearrangement uses TRBV6-4 and TRBJ2-3, with 9 bases that match TRBD2. This CDR3 contains 15 residues. V lost 6 bases to trimming and J lost 4 bases; unmatched junction nucleotides: 8. In germline, CDR1 is MRHNA, CDR2 SNTAGT. DNA of the CDR3: TGTGCCAGCAGCAGGACGGCGGGAGGGGCAGATACGCAGTATTTT. This codes for CASSRTAGGADTQYF.

This clonotype was picked up a small number of times. The rearrangement links TRBV12-3 or TRBV12-4 to TRBJ2-7; D not certain. V gave up 3 bases and J gave up 4 bases, with 10 bases separating them. CDR3 size: 13 residues. In nucleotides, the CDR3 is TGTGCCAGCAGTTTGGGTCTGCTATACGAGCAGTACGTC. Translating it yields CASSLGLLYEQYV.

In this sample, this clonotype turned up a few times. This chain uses TRBV4-3 with TRBJ2-1; no clear D gene. Trimming took 1 base from V and 1 from J, leaving 17 bases between them. The CDR3 is made up of 18 amino acids. Germline CDR1 is LGHNA and CDR2 is YSLEER. CDR3 coding DNA: TGCGCCAGCAGCCAAGGTCGCCGGGTCGACGGATCCTACAATGAGCAGTTCTTC. Translating it yields CASSQGRRVDGSYNEQFF.

In this sample, this clonotype turned up a few times. J is TRBJ2-1 and V is TRBV28, with D possibly being TRBD2 (6 bases). This CDR3 contains 17 residues. Germline V gene data show CDR1 as MDHEN and CDR2 as SYDVKM. Between the trimmed V and J ends, which lost 2 bases and 0 bases, there was a span of 14 bases. The CDR3 protein is CASSLGTYKSSYNEQFF. DNA for the CDR3: TGTGCCAGCAGTTTAGGGACTTATAAGAGCTCCTACAATGAGCAGTTCTTC.